Following are 3 T cell receptor beta chains from one sample sequenced in a study of T-cell memory formation after mild COVID-19. TCRdb reprocessed the 5' RACE reads with MiXCR, giving one entry per CDR3 protein. The sample carries 250,000 to 350,000 distinct CDR3 sequences, less than 20% recorded once. Sequenced material: PBMCs or a T cell subset sorted from them (not recorded which). These receptors were taken from a man younger than 35 who had mild COVID-19 (a few samples of this study predate the infection). Cell type and time point are not known.

The table lists this clonotype with a few counts. This chain joins TRBV3-1 and TRBJ1-2; D remains ambiguous. This CDR3 is 14 amino acids long. Trimming left V 1 base short and J 3 bases short, with 9 bases between. The germline V gene encodes CDR1 LGHDT and CDR2 YNNKEL (reference sequence). The CDR3 protein is CASSQARNYYGYTF. In DNA, the CDR3 is TGTGCCAGCAGCCAAGCACGGAACTACTATGGCTACACCTTC.

This clonotype was picked up many times. V usage is TRBV6-5 and J usage is TRBJ1-6, with a tentative D call TRBD1 (6 bases). Germline CDR1 MNHEY, CDR2 SVGAGI. This CDR3 spans 13 amino acids. Trimming shortened V by 5 bases and J by 9 bases, and 11 bases separated the two germline ends. The CDR3 DNA sequence: TGTGCCAGCAGTCCCAGGGGAGGTTCACCCCTCCACTTT. It specifies CASSPRGGSPLHF.

The genes are TRBV13 and TRBJ2-2; TRBD2 matches 9 bases. This CDR3 contains 17 residues. Germline V CDR1 and CDR2: PRHDT, FYEKMQ (reference sequence). Trimming at V came to 0 bases and at J to 5 bases, leaving 7 bases not matched to a gene. CDR3 nucleotide sequence: TGTGCCAGCAGCTTAGGCCGGCGGGGGGGCCGAACCGGGGAGCTGTTTTTT. This encodes CASSLGRRGGRTGELFF.